These 20 T cell receptor beta chains were sequenced from one sample in a study of coeliac disease. Data came from immunoSEQ multiplex PCR; TCRdb stores just in-frame clones and leaves some out. The repertoire consists of more than 2,000 clones, with 60% to 75% occurring once and the leading ten covering around 22%. The specimen was intraepithelial lymphocytes from the gut. These receptors came from a woman in her seventies with celiac disease on a gluten-free diet.

This chain links TRBV19 with TRBJ1-5; 9 nucleotides align to TRBD1. The length of the CDR3 is 17 residues. The V and J ends lost 3 bases and 3 bases, in that order; junction bases with no gene match: 9. CDR1 is LNHDA and CDR2 is SQIVND in the germline V gene (reference sequence). The CDR3 DNA reads as TGTGCCAGTAGTATCGGGACAGGGAGTGGGTACAATCAGCCCCAGCATTTT. It specifies CASSIGTGSGYNQPQHF.

CDR3 nucleotides: TGTGCCAGCAGTCTCTCAACTGTTTCCTACGAGCAGTACTTC. It is translated as CASSLSTVSYEQYF. This chain links TRBV28 with TRBJ2-7; no clear D gene. The CDR3 is 14 amino acids. The germline V gene has CDR1 MDHEN and CDR2 SYDVKM. Trimming shortened V by 5 bases and J by 1 base, and 12 bases separated the two germline ends. Using reference TRBV28 and TRBJ2-7 for the parts outside the CDR3, the full variable domain is DVKVTQSSRYLVKRTGEKVFLECVQDMDHENMFWYRQDPGLGLRLIYFSYDVKMKEKGDIPEGYSVSREKKERFSLILESASTNQTSMYLCASSLSTVSYEQYFGPGTRLTVT.

This clone was seen just once. The chain recombines TRBV7-9 with TRBJ1-2; unclear D gene. Trimming took off 0 bases at V and 3 bases at J, with 11 bases between the two ends. Germline V gene lookup returns CDR1 SEHNR and CDR2 FQNEAQ (reference sequence). This CDR3 spans 15 amino acids. The CDR3 is CASSLAPQSYYGYTF. Here the CDR3 DNA reads TGTGCCAGCAGCTTAGCGCCCCAGTCTTACTATGGCTACACCTTC.

The chain is built from TRBV15 and TRBJ2-3; 9 bases match TRBD2. The CDR3 length is 17 residues. The junction had 6 bases not matched to a gene; V was cut back by 1 base and J by 1 base. CDR1 and CDR2 from the germline V gene are LNHNV and YYDKDF (reference sequence). The CDR3 nucleotides are TGTGCCACCAGCAGAGGGGATAAGCGGGGGGGCACAGATACGCAGTATTTT. This encodes CATSRGDKRGGTDTQYF.

The chain employs TRBV2 and TRBJ2-7; 9 nucleotides line up with TRBD2. Per germline, CDR1 SNHLY and CDR2 FYNNEI. The CDR3 covers 16 residues. Trimming took 6 bases from V and 7 from J; bases not matched to a gene: 16. The CDR3 sequence: CASSQRGVAGAGEQYV. The CDR3, as DNA: TGTGCCAGCAGCCAAAGGGGGGTAGCGGGAGCGGGGGAGCAGTACGTC.

The chain joins TRBV7-2 to TRBJ2-7; 9 nucleotides align to TRBD1. The V and J ends lost 1 base and 4 bases, in that order; junction bases with no gene match: 5. Germline CDR1 and CDR2: SGHTA and FQGNSA. CDR3 length: 15 amino acids. As DNA, the CDR3 is TGTGCCAGCAGCTTAGTGCCGGGACAGGGTTACGAGCAGTACGTC. It is translated as CASSLVPGQGYEQYV.

V and J are TRBV6-1 and TRBJ1-5, with TRBD1 matching over 7 bases. The CDR3 is 13 residues long. With 3 bases clipped from V and 6 bases from J, the junction kept 2 bases outside the gene matches. Germline V gives CDR1 MNHNS, CDR2 SASEGT. DNA of the CDR3: TGTGCCAGCAGTGACAGGGGGACTCAGCCCCAGCATTTT. As protein: CASSDRGTQPQHF.

The chain links TRBV19 to TRBJ2-7; a weak D match, TRBD2 (5 bases). V gave up 7 bases and J gave up 0 bases, with 13 bases separating them. The germline V gene encodes CDR1 LNHDA and CDR2 SQIVND (reference sequence). The CDR3 covers 14 residues. CDR3 DNA: TGTGCCAGTATTGGGCGGGCCTTCTCCTACGAGCAGTACGTC. Amino acid sequence: CASIGRAFSYEQYV.

The chain recombines TRBV10-2 with TRBJ2-7; D unresolved. With 2 bases removed from V and 8 bases from J, the gap between germline ends came to 13 bases. This CDR3 is built from 13 residues. Germline V lookup: CDR1 WSHSY, CDR2 SAAADI. CDR3 protein: CASSETVAAQQYF. The CDR3 bases are TGCGCCAGCAGTGAGACTGTAGCTGCGCAGCAGTACTTC.

This chain joins TRBV28 and TRBJ2-3; a possible D gene is TRBD1 (6 bases). CDR1 is MDHEN and CDR2 is SYDVKM in the germline V gene. The CDR3 consists of 15 residues. V was clipped by 4 bases and J by 6 bases, with 17 bases between them. The CDR3 is CASSSPPGEWDTQYF. CDR3 nucleotide sequence: TGTGCCAGCAGTTCCCCCCCAGGGGAGTGGGATACGCAGTATTTT.

This chain uses TRBV12-5 with TRBJ1-3; the D is unclear. This CDR3 has 18 amino acids. The V end was cut by 0 bases, the J end by 0 bases, with 15 bases between. Per germline, CDR1 LGHNT and CDR2 FRNRAP. The CDR3 region has the DNA TGTGCTAGTGGTTTGGTACCGGGTCGGCACCTCTCTGGAAACACCATATATTTT. This sequence encodes CASGLVPGRHLSGNTIYF.

V is TRBV14 and J is TRBJ2-2, with unresolved D. Per the germline V gene, CDR1 is SGHDN and CDR2 is FVKESK. The CDR3 loop spans 15 amino acids. Trimming removed 1 base from V and 5 bases from J, with 11 bases in between. The CDR3: CASSQVPGWTGELFF. The CDR3 DNA follows: TGTGCCAGCAGCCAAGTGCCAGGTTGGACCGGGGAGCTGTTTTTT.

There are a few counts of this clone. V is TRBV9 and J is TRBJ2-7, with D possibly TRBD2 on 6 matching bases. The germline V gene encodes CDR1 SGDLS and CDR2 YYNGEE. V lost 4 bases and J 9 bases, leaving 20 bases between the germline ends. CDR3 length: 14 residues. The CDR3 nucleotides read TGTGCCAGCAGCAACGGACTACCTCGGGGCGGGCAGTACTTC. Its translation is CASSNGLPRGGQYF.

This clone showed up just once. The chain carries TRBV19 and TRBJ2-1; D perhaps matches TRBD2 (6 bases). This CDR3 is built from 14 residues. Germline V CDR1 and CDR2: LNHDA, SQIVND (reference sequence). With 1 base removed from V and 9 bases from J, the gap between germline ends came to 13 bases. The CDR3 coding sequence is TGTGCCAGTAGTATAGCGGGGGATTGGGTTGAGCAGTTCTTC. Its translation: CASSIAGDWVEQFF.

V and J are TRBV30 and TRBJ2-7; a weak D match, TRBD1 (5 bases). V lost 1 base and J lost 1, with 5 bases in between. This CDR3 has 12 amino acids. CDR1 is GTSNPN and CDR2 is SVGIG in the germline V gene (reference sequence). The CDR3 sequence is CAWSAGSYEQYV. The CDR3 coding sequence is TGTGCCTGGAGTGCAGGGTCCTACGAGCAGTACGTC.

The V gene is TRBV7-2, the J gene TRBJ2-7; 7 bases align to TRBD1. Looked up from germline, CDR1 is SGHTA and CDR2 is FQGNSA. V trimming: 3 bases; J trimming: 2 bases; junction bases outside the gene matches: 4. The CDR3 has 14 amino acids. The CDR3 is CASSFAGTAYEQYF. The CDR3 DNA follows: TGTGCCAGCAGCTTCGCCGGGACAGCCTACGAGCAGTACTTC.

This chain connects TRBV9 to TRBJ2-2; D unresolved. The CDR3 sequence is 12 residues long. The germline V and J ends were trimmed by 4 bases and 7 bases, with 8 bases remaining between them. The germline CDR1 and CDR2 sequences are SGDLS and YYNGEE. The CDR3, as DNA: TGTGCCAGCAGCCCATACAGCGGGGAGCTGTTTTTT. It codes for CASSPYSGELFF.

This clone was counted once. V usage is TRBV30 and J usage is TRBJ2-3, with 7 bases matching TRBD2. Losses at the gene ends were 8 bases for V and 0 bases for J; bases not matched to a gene: 5. The CDR3 contains 13 residues. Germline V lookup: CDR1 GTSNPN, CDR2 SVGIG (reference sequence). The CDR3 sequence: CARSGVSTDTQYF. CDR3 sequence (DNA): TGTGCCCGCAGCGGGGTTAGCACAGATACGCAGTATTTT. The full variable domain, completed using reference TRBV30 and TRBJ2-3, is SQTIHQWPATLVQPVGSPLSLECTVEGTSNPNLYWYRQAAGRGLQLLFYSVGIGQISSEVPQNLSASRPQDRQFILSSKKLLLSDSGFYLCARSGVSTDTQYFGPGTRLTVL.

The rearrangement uses TRBV5-1 and TRBJ2-5; D is perhaps TRBD1 (6 bases). This CDR3 is built from 13 residues. Trimming pared 0 bases from V and 11 bases from J, leaving 14 bases between. CDR1 and CDR2 from the germline V gene are SGHRS and YFSETQ. CDR3 protein: CASSLGAGAEQYF. CDR3 bases: TGCGCCAGCAGCTTGGGGGCAGGGGCTGAGCAGTACTTC.

The chain recombines TRBV20-1 with TRBJ2-1; D is uncertain. Per the germline V gene, CDR1 is DFQATT and CDR2 is SNEGSKA (reference sequence). The CDR3 consists of 11 residues. With 8 bases removed from V and 4 bases from J, the gap between germline ends came to 9 bases. The CDR3: CSPTFYNEQFF. The CDR3 nucleotides are TGCAGTCCGACATTTTACAATGAGCAGTTCTTC.